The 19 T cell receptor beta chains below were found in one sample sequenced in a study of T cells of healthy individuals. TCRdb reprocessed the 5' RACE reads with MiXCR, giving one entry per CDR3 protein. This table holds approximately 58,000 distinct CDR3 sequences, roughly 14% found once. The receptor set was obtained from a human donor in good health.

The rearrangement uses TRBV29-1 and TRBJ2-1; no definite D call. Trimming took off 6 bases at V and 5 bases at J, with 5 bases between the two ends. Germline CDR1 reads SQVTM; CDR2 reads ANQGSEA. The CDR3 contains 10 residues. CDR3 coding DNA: TGCAGCGTGGCCCACAATGAGCAGTTCTTC. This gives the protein CSVAHNEQFF.

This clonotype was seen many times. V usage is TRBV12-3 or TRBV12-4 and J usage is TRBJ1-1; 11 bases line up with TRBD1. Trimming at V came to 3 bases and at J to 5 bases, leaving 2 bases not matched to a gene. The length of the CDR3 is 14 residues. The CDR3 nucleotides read TGTGCCAGCAGTTTTGGGGACAGGGGGACTGAAGCTTTCTTT. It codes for CASSFGDRGTEAFF.

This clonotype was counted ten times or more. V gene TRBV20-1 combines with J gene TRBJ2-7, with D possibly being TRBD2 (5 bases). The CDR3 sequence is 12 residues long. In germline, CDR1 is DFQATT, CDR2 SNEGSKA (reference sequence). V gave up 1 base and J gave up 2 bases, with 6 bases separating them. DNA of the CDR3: TGCAGTGCTAGAGTGGGAGCCTACGAGCAGTACTTC. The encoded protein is CSARVGAYEQYF.

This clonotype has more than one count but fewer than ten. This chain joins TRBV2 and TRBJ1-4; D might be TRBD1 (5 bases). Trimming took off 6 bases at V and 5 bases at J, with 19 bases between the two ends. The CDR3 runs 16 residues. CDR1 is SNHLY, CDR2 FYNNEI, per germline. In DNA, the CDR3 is TGTGCCAGCAGGGGAGCGTCAGGGAGAAGGAATGAAAAACTGTTTTTT. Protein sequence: CASRGASGRRNEKLFF.

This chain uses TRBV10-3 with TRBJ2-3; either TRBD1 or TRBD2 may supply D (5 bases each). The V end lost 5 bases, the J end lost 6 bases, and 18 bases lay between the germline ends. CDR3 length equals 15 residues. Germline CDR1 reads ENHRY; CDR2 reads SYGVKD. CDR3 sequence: CAISPAGTPRDTQYF. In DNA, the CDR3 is TGTGCCATCAGTCCCGCCGGGACCCCTCGGGATACGCAGTATTTT.

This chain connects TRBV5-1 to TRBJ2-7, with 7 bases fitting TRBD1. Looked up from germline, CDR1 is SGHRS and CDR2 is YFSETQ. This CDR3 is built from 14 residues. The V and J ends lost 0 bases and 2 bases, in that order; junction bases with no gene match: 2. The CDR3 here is CASSLERGPYEQYF. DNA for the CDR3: TGCGCCAGCAGCTTGGAAAGGGGGCCCTACGAGCAGTACTTC.

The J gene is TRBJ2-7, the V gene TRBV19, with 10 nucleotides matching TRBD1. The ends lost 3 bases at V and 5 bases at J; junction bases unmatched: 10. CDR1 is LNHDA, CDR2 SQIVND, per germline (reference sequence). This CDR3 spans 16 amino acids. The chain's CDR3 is CASSIRPGTGADEQYF. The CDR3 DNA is TGTGCCAGTAGTATTCGTCCTGGGACAGGGGCGGACGAGCAGTACTTC.

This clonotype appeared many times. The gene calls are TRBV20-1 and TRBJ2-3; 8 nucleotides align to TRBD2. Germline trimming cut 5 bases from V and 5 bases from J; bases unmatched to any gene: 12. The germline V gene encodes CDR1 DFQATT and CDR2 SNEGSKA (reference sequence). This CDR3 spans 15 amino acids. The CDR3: CSAPGGGLAKDTQYF. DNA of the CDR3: TGCAGTGCTCCAGGTGGAGGACTAGCAAAAGATACGCAGTATTTT.

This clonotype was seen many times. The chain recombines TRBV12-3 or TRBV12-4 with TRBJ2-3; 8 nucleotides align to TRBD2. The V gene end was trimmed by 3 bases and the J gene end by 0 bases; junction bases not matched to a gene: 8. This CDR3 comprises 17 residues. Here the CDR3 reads CASSFLVASGSTDTQYF. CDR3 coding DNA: TGTGCCAGCAGTTTCTTGGTCGCTAGCGGGAGCACAGATACGCAGTATTTT.

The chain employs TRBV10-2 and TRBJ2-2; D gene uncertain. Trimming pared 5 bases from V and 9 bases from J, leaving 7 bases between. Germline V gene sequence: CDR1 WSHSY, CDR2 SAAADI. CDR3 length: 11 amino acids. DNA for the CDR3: TGCGCCAGCAGTCATAGGAGGGAGCTGTTTTTT. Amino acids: CASSHRRELFF.

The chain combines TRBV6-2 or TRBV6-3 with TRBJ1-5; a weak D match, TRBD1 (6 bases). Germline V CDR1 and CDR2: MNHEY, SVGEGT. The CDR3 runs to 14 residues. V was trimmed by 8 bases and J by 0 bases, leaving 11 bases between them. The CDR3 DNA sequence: TGTGCCAGCCAAGGGGGGTATAGCAATCAGCCCCAGCATTTT. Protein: CASQGGYSNQPQHF.

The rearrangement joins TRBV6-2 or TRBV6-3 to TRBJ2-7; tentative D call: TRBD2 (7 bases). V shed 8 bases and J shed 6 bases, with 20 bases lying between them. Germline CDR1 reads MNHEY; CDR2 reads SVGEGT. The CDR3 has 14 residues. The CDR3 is CASEEGGDHPEQYF. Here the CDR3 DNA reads TGTGCCAGCGAAGAAGGGGGGGACCATCCCGAGCAGTACTTC.

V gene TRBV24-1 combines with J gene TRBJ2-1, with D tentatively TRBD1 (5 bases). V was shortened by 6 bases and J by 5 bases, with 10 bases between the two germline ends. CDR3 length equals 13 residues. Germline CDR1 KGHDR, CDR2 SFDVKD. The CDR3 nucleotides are TGTGCCACCAGTTATGCAGGGAACAATGAGCAGTTCTTC. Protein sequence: CATSYAGNNEQFF.

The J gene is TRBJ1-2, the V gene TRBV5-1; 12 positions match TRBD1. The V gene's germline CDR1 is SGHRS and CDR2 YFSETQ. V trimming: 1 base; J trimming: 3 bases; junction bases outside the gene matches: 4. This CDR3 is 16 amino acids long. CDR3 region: CASSLTGTGGDYGYTF. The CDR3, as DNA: TGCGCCAGCAGCTTGACGGGGACAGGGGGCGACTATGGCTACACCTTC.

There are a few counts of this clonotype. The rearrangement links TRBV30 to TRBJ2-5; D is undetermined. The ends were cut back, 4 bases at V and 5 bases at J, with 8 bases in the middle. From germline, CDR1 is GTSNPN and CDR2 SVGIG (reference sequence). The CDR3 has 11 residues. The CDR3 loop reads CAWMAEETQYF. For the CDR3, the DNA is TGTGCCTGGATGGCCGAGGAGACCCAGTACTTC.

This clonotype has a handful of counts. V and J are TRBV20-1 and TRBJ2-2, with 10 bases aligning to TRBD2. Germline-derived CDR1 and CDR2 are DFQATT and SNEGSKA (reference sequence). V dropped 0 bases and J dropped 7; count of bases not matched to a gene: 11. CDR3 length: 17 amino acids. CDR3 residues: CSAREGLAGEKGGELFF. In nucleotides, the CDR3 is TGCAGTGCTAGAGAAGGCCTAGCGGGAGAAAAAGGCGGGGAGCTGTTTTTT.

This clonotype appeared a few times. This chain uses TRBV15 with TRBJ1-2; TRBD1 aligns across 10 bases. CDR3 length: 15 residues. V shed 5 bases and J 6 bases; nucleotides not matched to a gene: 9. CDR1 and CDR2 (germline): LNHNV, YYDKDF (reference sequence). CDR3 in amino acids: CATSSRDRGRHGYTF. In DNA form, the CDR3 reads TGTGCCACCAGCTCTCGGGACAGGGGACGTCATGGCTACACCTTC.

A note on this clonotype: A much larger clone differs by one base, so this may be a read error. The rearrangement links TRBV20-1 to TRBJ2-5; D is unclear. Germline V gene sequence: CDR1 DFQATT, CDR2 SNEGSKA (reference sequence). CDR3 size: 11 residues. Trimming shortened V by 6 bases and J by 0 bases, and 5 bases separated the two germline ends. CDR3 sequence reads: CSARYQETQYF. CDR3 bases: TGCAGTGCCCGGTACCAAGAGACCCAGTACTTC.

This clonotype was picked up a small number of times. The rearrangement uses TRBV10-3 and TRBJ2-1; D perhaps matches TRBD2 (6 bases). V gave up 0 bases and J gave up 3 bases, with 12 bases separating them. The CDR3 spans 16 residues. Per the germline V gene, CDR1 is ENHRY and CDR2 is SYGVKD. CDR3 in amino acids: CAISESMASDYNEQFF. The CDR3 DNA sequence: TGTGCCATCAGTGAGTCGATGGCTAGCGACTACAATGAGCAGTTCTTC.